The subject of this entry is one T cell receptor (beta chain). This entry is derived from a study of shared clonotypes between healthy human individuals. Study as a whole: Used for every donor were three CD4 naive, three CD4 memory, two CD8 naive and one CD8 memory plate.

CD45RO-negative, CCR7-selected cells formed the naive CD8 fraction, which excluded terminally differentiated effector memory CD45RA+ cells. There were no recent acute infections or vaccinations among the donors, who were healthy HIV-negative adults. Sequencing was performed with immunoSEQ multiplex PCR; in TCRdb, only in-frame clones are kept and a portion is missing. The sample holds 550,000 to 750,000 clones; around 92% are singletons and the top ten take approximately 24%. Sequencing was performed on naive CD8+ T cells sorted from blood. The receptor comes from a young man in good health.

Here the CDR3 reads CASSSGQGTDTQYF. In DNA, the CDR3 is TGTGCCAGCAGCTCGGGACAGGGTACAGATACGCAGTATTTT. The chain combines TRBV7-3 with TRBJ2-3, with 9 bases that match TRBD1. CDR1 and CDR2 from the germline V gene are SGHTA and FQGTGA. The CDR3 loop spans 14 amino acids. V lost 4 bases, J lost 3 bases, and 2 bases stayed unmatched. Full variable domain (rest looked up from reference TRBV7-3 and TRBJ2-3): GAGVSQTPSNKVTEKGKYVELRCDPISGHTALYWYRQSLGQGPEFLIYFQGTGAADDSGLPNDRFFAVRPEGSVSTLKIQRTERGDSAVYLCASSSGQGTDTQYFGPGTRLTVL.